The T cell receptor (beta chain) under discussion was sequenced for a study of CD8 T cells in ankylosing spondylitis. Study conclusions and caveats: Researchers reportedly found disease-linked clones significantly enriched in matched ankylosing spondylitis synovial fluid. Seven to nine highly homologous variants made up a TCR beta motif that seemed to typify ankylosing spondylitis blood.

CDR3 size: 15 residues. In germline, CDR1 is SGHAT, CDR2 FQNNGV. The V gene end was trimmed by 5 bases and the J gene end by 5 bases; junction bases not matched to a gene: 9. TCRdb re-called the 5' RACE reads with MiXCR, one entry per CDR3 protein. The sample has about 840,000 distinct CDR3 sequences, around 11% seen once. Note on this clonotype: Its target is not known.

This receptor was taken from a male donor with ankylosing spondylitis. The chain combines TRBV11-2 with TRBJ2-7; 10 bases agree with TRBD2. The sequenced sample was blood, either unsorted or a sorted T cell fraction (not recorded which). The CDR3, as DNA: TGTGCCAGCAGCCTGCTAGCGGGAGTTTTCCACGAGCAGTACTTC. It encodes CASSLLAGVFHEQYF.